This T cell receptor (beta chain) emerged from a study of cytomegalovirus exposure and HLA in healthy donors. Regarding the study as a whole: Rarity marked most TCR sequences, yet some public TCRs occurred in many donors.

About this clone: Antigen unknown.

The CDR3 extends over 15 amino acids. The V gene's germline CDR1 is MNHEY and CDR2 SVGAGI. V dropped 6 bases and J dropped 3; count of bases not matched to a gene: 10. 13 Jbeta primers and 60 Vbeta primers were used for the PCR. Libraries were prepared by immunoSEQ multiplex PCR; TCRdb keeps only in-frame clonotypes and omits some of them. The sample lists roughly 150,000 clones; 60% to 80% were seen once. The sequenced sample consisted of PBMCs. V is TRBV6-5 and J is TRBJ2-7, with TRBD2 matching over 8 bases. This clonotype originated in a male donor in good health and CMV-seronegative. The DNA of the CDR3 is TGTGCCAGCAGGAACCCGACTAGCGTGATCTACGAGCAGTACTTC. Translated, it gives CASRNPTSVIYEQYF.